This is a list of T cell receptor beta chains from one sample in a study of cytomegalovirus exposure and HLA in healthy donors. The data were produced by immunoSEQ multiplex PCR, yet TCRdb's version contains in-frame clones alone and is incomplete. The top ten hold around 2.3% of the sample, which has about 150,000 clones, 74% seen once. Material: PBMCs. Receptors were obtained from a young man in good health and CMV-seronegative. The CDR3 runs from the conserved cysteine through the conserved F or W. The D gene is left open where the match is weak. Some rows mark clone size as missing; the rest say once, few, many or name a class of expanded clone.

J: TRBJ2-3; size: .; D: .; V: TRBV29-1; CDR3: CSVLTETFTDTQYF; DNA: TGCAGCGTTCTCACAGAGACCTTCACAGATACGCAGTATTTT
J: TRBJ2-1; size: .; D: TRBD2; V: TRBV7-7; CDR3: CASSLGSGENNEQFF; DNA: TGTGCTAGCAGCTTAGGTAGCGGGGAGAACAATGAGCAGTTCTTC
J: TRBJ2-3; size: .; D: TRBD1; V: TRBV19; CDR3: CASSHNPGQGTDTQYF; DNA: TGTGCCAGTAGTCACAACCCGGGACAGGGAACAGATACGCAGTATTTT
J: TRBJ1-1; size: .; D: .; V: TRBV21-1; CDR3: CASSPHRGGNTEAFF; DNA: TGTGCCAGCAGCCCCCATCGAGGGGGGAACACTGAAGCTTTCTTT
J: TRBJ2-2; size: .; D: .; V: TRBV7-2; CDR3: CASSRWTPNTGELFF; DNA: TGTGCCAGCAGCCGATGGACACCGAACACCGGGGAGCTGTTTTTT
J: TRBJ2-7; size: .; D: .; V: TRBV6-5; CDR3: CASRPSLTASYEQYF; DNA: TGTGCCAGCAGACCTTCCTTGACAGCCTCCTACGAGCAGTACTTC
J: TRBJ1-1; size: .; D: .; V: TRBV7-8; CDR3: CASSSHRLNTEAFF; DNA: TGTGCCAGCAGCTCACATCGCCTGAACACTGAAGCTTTCTTT
J: TRBJ1-1; size: once; D: .; V: TRBV5-4; CDR3: CASSKEPGTEAFF; DNA: TGTGCCAGCAGTAAAGAACCGGGGACTGAAGCTTTCTTT
J: TRBJ1-1; size: few; D: .; V: TRBV6-1; CDR3: CASSETRTVQKEAFF; DNA: TGTGCCAGCAGTGAAACCAGGACAGTTCAGAAAGAAGCTTTCTTT
J: TRBJ2-5; size: .; D: TRBD1; V: TRBV7-9; CDR3: CASSLGQGLDEETQYF; DNA: TGTGCCAGCAGCCTGGGACAGGGTTTGGACGAGGAGACCCAGTACTTC
J: TRBJ2-2; size: .; D: TRBD2; V: TRBV2; CDR3: CASTSGGAWGTGELFF; DNA: TGTGCCAGCACTAGCGGGGGGGCATGGGGTACCGGGGAGCTGTTTTTT
J: TRBJ1-1; size: .; D: .; V: TRBV7-2; CDR3: CASSWGVGYTEAFF; DNA: TGTGCCAGCAGCTGGGGGGTGGGATACACTGAAGCTTTCTTT
J: TRBJ2-2; size: .; D: .; V: TRBV4-3; CDR3: CASSQRGVTGELFF; DNA: TGCGCCAGCAGCCAACGCGGAGTCACCGGGGAGCTGTTTTTT
J: TRBJ2-7; size: .; D: TRBD2; V: TRBV7-3; CDR3: CASSTSGGAVYEQYF; DNA: TGTGCCAGCAGTACTAGCGGGGGGGCAGTCTACGAGCAGTACTTC
J: TRBJ2-5; size: .; D: TRBD2; V: TRBV7-2; CDR3: CASSSLLAGAKRAETQYF; DNA: TGTGCCAGCAGCTCCTTACTAGCGGGGGCCAAGAGGGCAGAGACCCAGTACTTC
J: TRBJ1-6; size: .; D: TRBD1; V: TRBV6-6; CDR3: CASSYGTGDSPLHF; DNA: TGTGCCAGCAGTTACGGGACAGGGGATTCACCCCTCCACTTT
J: TRBJ1-4; size: .; D: TRBD1; V: TRBV7-6; CDR3: CASSLGPWTGVDEKLFF; DNA: TGTGCCAGCAGCTTAGGGCCCTGGACAGGGGTGGATGAAAAACTGTTTTTT
J: TRBJ2-1; size: few; D: .; V: TRBV5-1; CDR3: CASSRRTGQTASYNEQFF; DNA: TGCGCCAGCAGCCGTCGAACAGGACAGACAGCATCCTACAATGAGCAGTTCTTC
J: TRBJ1-1; size: few; D: TRBD1; V: TRBV5-5; CDR3: CASSFGQGAFSGTEAFF; DNA: TGTGCCAGCAGCTTCGGACAGGGGGCATTCTCGGGGACTGAAGCTTTCTTT
J: TRBJ1-3; size: .; D: .; V: TRBV11-2; CDR3: CASSFGTGPGNTIYF; DNA: TGTGCCAGCAGCTTTGGAACAGGCCCTGGAAACACCATATATTTT
J: TRBJ1-2; size: .; D: .; V: TRBV30; CDR3: CAWSRVQGYTF; DNA: TGTGCCTGGAGTCGGGTGCAGGGCTACACCTTC
J: TRBJ1-2; size: .; D: TRBD1; V: TRBV5-1; CDR3: CATDDRDSGYTF; DNA: TGCGCCACCGATGACAGGGATAGTGGCTACACCTTC
J: TRBJ1-5; size: .; D: .; V: TRBV2; CDR3: CASSETWGTGAKHF; DNA: .
J: TRBJ2-3; size: .; D: TRBD2; V: TRBV4-3; CDR3: CASSQETSGGDTQYF; DNA: TGCGCCAGCAGCCAAGAAACTAGCGGGGGAGATACGCAGTATTTT
J: TRBJ1-3; size: .; D: .; V: TRBV7-8; CDR3: CASSTGIGNTIYF; DNA: TGTGCCAGCAGCACGGGAATTGGAAACACCATATATTTT
J: TRBJ1-1; size: .; D: TRBD1; V: TRBV7-9; CDR3: CASSPPGQGANTEAFF; DNA: TGTGCCAGCAGCCCTCCCGGACAGGGGGCGAACACTGAAGCTTTCTTT
J: TRBJ2-5; size: .; D: TRBD1; V: TRBV15; CDR3: CATSSPGQAKETQYF; DNA: TGTGCCACCAGCAGCCCGGGACAGGCCAAAGAGACCCAGTACTTC
J: TRBJ2-3; size: .; D: TRBD1; V: TRBV19; CDR3: CASSEQGVDTQYF; DNA: TGTGCCAGTAGTGAACAGGGGGTAGATACGCAGTATTTT
J: TRBJ1-5; size: .; D: TRBD1; V: TRBV29-1; CDR3: CSGFTTGTGGRGSNQPQHF; DNA: TGCAGCGGGTTTACTACCGGGACAGGGGGCAGGGGTAGCAATCAGCCCCAGCATTTT
J: TRBJ2-7; size: .; D: .; V: TRBV5-6; CDR3: CASSFTGIYEQYF; DNA: TGTGCCAGCAGCTTTACAGGGATCTACGAGCAGTACTTC
J: TRBJ2-7; size: .; D: TRBD1; V: TRBV6-6; CDR3: CASSTRDSTYEQYF; DNA: TGTGCCAGCAGTACCCGGGACAGCACCTACGAGCAGTACTTC
J: TRBJ2-5; size: .; D: .; V: TRBV30; CDR3: CAWNPGLGETQYF; DNA: TGTGCCTGGAACCCGGGATTAGGGGAGACCCAGTACTTC
J: TRBJ1-4; size: .; D: .; V: TRBV2; CDR3: CASRQTAATNEKLFF; DNA: TGTGCCAGCAGACAGACAGCCGCAACTAATGAAAAACTGTTTTTT
J: TRBJ1-6; size: .; D: TRBD1; V: TRBV7-6; CDR3: CASSQGTGGSPLHF; DNA: TGTGCCAGCAGCCAGGGGACAGGGGGTTCACCCCTCCACTTT
J: TRBJ2-2; size: .; D: TRBD1; V: TRBV28; CDR3: CASRGRTGGAPGELFF; DNA: TGTGCCAGCAGGGGGAGGACAGGGGGCGCCCCCGGGGAGCTGTTTTTT
J: TRBJ2-1; size: .; D: .; V: TRBV20-1; CDR3: CSAKGDEQFF; DNA: TGCAGTGCTAAAGGAGATGAGCAGTTCTTC
J: TRBJ2-5; size: .; D: TRBD2; V: TRBV2; CDR3: CASMGQLAEETQYF; DNA: TGTGCCAGCATGGGCCAACTAGCGGAAGAGACCCAGTACTTC
J: TRBJ1-1; size: .; D: .; V: TRBV9; CDR3: CASSDSGIIPPNTEAFF; DNA: TGTGCCAGCAGCGATTCGGGAATAATCCCCCCGAACACTGAAGCTTTCTTT
J: TRBJ1-5; size: .; D: .; V: TRBV7-9; CDR3: CASSLVRVSQPQHF; DNA: TGTGCCAGCAGCTTAGTGAGGGTCTCTCAGCCCCAGCATTTT